The clone carrying this T cell receptor beta chain was seen only once. Its specificity is not known. For CDR3 and TCR beta VDJ profiling, genomic DNA was the template used. In TCRdb, the reads were re-called with MiXCR into one record per CDR3 protein. Of 250,000 to 350,000 distinct CDR3 sequences listed, about 56% were seen once; the top ten hold 7% to 9%. This sample was included in a study of CD8+CD57+ T cells in acquired aplastic anemia. For the study at large: Recorded DNA amounts for sorted CD4+ and CD8+ cells had an average of about 3 ug.

Study observations and caveats: The study identified around 28 CD8+ CDR3 sequences shared by patients and controls. Between patients and controls, CD8+ Simpson's diversity did not vary significantly.

The sample comprised sorted CD4+, CD8+, or CD8+CD57+ T cells (not recorded which) from PBMCs. The sequence was collected from a human donor with severe aplastic anemia or a healthy control (not recorded which).

CDR3: CASSTQAGSTDTQYF. The CDR3 nucleotides read TGTGCCAGTAGTACACAAGCGGGAAGCACAGATACGCAGTATTTT. The chain uses TRBV19 and TRBJ2-3; TRBD2 matches 7 bases. The CDR3 is made up of 15 amino acids. V gave up 4 bases and J gave up 0 bases; unmatched junction bases: 4. The germline V gene has CDR1 LNHDA and CDR2 SQIVND (reference sequence).